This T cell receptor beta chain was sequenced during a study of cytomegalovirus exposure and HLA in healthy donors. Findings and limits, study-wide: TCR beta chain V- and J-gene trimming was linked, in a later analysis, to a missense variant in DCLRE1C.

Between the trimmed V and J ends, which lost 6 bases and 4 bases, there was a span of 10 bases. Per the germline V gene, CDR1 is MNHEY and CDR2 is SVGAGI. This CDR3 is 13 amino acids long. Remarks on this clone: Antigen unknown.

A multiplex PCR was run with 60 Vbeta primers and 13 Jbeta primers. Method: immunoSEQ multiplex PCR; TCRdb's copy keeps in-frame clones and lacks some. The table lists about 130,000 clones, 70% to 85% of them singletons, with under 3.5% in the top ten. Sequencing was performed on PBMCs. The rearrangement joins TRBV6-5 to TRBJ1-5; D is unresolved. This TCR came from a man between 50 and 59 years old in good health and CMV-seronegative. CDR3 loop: CASSPDWNQPQHF. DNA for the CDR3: TGTGCCAGCAGCCCCGACTGGAATCAGCCCCAGCATTTT.